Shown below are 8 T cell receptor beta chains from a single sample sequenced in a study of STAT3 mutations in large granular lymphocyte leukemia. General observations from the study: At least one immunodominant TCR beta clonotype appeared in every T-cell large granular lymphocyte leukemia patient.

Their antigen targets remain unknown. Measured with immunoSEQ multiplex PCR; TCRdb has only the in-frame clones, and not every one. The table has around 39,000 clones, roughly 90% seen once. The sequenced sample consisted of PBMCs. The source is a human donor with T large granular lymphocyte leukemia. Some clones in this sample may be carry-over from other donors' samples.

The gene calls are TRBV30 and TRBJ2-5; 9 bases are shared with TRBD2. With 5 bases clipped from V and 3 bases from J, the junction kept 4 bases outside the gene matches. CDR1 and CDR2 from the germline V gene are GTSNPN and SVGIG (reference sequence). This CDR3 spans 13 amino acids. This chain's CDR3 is CAWGSGGEETQYF. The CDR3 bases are TGTGCCTGGGGTAGCGGGGGAGAAGAGACCCAGTACTTC.

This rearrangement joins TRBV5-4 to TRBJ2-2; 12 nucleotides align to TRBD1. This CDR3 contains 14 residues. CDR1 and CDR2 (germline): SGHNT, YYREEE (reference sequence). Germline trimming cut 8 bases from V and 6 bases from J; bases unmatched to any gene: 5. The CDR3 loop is CASGGQGASGELFF. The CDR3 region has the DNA TGTGCCAGTGGGGGACAGGGGGCGTCCGGGGAGCTGTTTTTT.

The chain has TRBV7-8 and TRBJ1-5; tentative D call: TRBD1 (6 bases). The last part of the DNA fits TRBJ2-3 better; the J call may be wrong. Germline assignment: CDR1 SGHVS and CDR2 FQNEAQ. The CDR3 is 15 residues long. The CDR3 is CASSPTGNSNQPQYF. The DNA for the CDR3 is TGTGCCAGCAGCCCGACAGGCAATAGCAATCAGCCCCAGTATTTT.

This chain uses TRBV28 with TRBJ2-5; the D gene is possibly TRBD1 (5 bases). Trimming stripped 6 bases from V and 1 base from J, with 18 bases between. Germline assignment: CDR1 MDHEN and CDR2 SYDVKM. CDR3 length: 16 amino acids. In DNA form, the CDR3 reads TGTGCCAGCAGAGGGCGCCGAAGTCAGGGCCAAGAGACCCAGTACTTC. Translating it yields CASRGRRSQGQETQYF.

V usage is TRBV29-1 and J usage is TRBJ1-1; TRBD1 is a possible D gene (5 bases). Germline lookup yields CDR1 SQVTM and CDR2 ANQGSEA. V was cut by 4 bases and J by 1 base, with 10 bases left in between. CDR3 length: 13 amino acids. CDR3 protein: CSVAYGGNTEAFF. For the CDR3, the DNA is TGCAGCGTTGCTTATGGGGGGAACACTGAAGCTTTCTTT.

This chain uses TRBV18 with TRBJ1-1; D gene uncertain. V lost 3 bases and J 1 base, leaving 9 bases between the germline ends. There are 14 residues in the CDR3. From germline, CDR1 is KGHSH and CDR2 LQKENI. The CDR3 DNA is TGTGCCAGCTCACCTACCCAATCGAACACTGAAGCTTTCTTT. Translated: CASSPTQSNTEAFF.

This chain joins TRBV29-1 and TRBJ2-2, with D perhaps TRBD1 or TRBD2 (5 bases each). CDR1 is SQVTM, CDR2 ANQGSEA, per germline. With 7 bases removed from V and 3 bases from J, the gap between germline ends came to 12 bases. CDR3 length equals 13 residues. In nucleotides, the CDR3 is TGCAGCGCGGGGCAAGGAGACACCGGGGAGCTGTTTTTT. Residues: CSAGQGDTGELFF.

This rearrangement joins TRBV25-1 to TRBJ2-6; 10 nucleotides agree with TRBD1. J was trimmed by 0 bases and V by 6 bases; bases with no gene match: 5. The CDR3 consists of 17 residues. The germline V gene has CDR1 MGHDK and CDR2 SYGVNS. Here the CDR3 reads CASSPGTGVSGANVLTF. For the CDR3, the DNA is TGTGCCAGCAGCCCCGGGACAGGGGTCTCTGGGGCCAACGTCCTGACTTTC. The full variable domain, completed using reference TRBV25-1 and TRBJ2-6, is EADIYQTPRYLVIGTGKKITLECSQTMGHDKMYWYQQDPGMELHLIHYSYGVNSTEKGDLSSESTVSRIRTEHFPLTLESARPSHTSQYLCASSPGTGVSGANVLTFGAGSRLTVL.